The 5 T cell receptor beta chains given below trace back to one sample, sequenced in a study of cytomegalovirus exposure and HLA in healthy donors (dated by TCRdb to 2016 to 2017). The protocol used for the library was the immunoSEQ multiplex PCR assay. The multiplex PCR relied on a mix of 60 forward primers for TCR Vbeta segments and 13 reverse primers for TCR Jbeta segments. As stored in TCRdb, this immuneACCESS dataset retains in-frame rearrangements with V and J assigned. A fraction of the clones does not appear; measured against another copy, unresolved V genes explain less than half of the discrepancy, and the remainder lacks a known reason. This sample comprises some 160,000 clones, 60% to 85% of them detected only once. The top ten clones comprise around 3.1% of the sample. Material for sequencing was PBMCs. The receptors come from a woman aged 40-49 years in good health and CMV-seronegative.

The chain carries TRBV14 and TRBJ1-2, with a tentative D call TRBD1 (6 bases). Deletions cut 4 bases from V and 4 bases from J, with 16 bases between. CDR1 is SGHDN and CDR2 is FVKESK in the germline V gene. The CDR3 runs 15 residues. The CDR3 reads CASSRQSTGTYGYTF. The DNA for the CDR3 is TGTGCCAGCAGCCGCCAGTCAACAGGGACCTATGGCTACACCTTC.

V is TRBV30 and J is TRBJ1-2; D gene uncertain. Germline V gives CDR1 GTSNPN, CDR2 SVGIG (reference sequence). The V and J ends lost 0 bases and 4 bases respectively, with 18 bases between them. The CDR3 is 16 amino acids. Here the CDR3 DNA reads TGTGCCTGGAGTGTACAGCGGGGTCCTAGAGCCTATGGCTACACCTTC. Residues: CAWSVQRGPRAYGYTF.

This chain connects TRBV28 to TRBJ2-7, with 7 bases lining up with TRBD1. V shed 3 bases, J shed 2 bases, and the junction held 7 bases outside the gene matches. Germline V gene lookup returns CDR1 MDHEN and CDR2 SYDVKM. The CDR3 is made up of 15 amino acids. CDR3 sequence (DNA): TGTGCCAGCAGTTTTGGACAGGTCGCGCCCTACGAGCAGTACTTC. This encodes CASSFGQVAPYEQYF.

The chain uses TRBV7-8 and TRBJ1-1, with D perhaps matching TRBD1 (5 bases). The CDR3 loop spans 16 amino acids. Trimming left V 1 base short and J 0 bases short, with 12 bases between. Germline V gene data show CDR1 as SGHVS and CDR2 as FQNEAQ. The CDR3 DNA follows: TGTGCCAGCAGCTTAGAGGGGCTAGGCGTGAACACTGAAGCTTTCTTT. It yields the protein CASSLEGLGVNTEAFF.

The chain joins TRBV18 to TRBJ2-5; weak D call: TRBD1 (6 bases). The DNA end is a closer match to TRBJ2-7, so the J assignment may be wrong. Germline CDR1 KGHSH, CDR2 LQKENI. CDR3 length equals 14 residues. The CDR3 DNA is TGTGCCAGCTCATCGACAGGCGGCTCCTACGAGCAGTACTTC. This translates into CASSSTGGSYEQYF.